The 12 T cell receptor beta chains given below trace back to one sample, sequenced in a study of regulatory T cells in long-lasting Graves disease. Sample time point: persistent/refractory GD, antithyroid drugs over 5 years with positive TRAb. The TCR library was made from RNA that had been extracted from PBMCs in TRIzol. CDR3 regions were amplified by Arm-PCR using iRepertoire HTBI primers to build TCR beta libraries. TCRdb passed the multiplex PCR reads through MiXCR, listing each CDR3 protein once. The sample lists more than 300,000 distinct CDR3 sequences, roughly 23% seen once, with 25% to 30% in the top ten. Sequencing was performed on peripheral blood mononuclear cells (PBMCs), taken when the disease was refractory, from a patient treated with antithyroid drugs. Receptor source: a woman between 40 and 50 years old with Graves disease.

This clonotype was counted ten times or more. J is TRBJ1-2 and V is TRBV9; maybe TRBD1 (5 bases). CDR3 size: 15 residues. Looked up from germline, CDR1 is SGDLS and CDR2 is YYNGEE. Trimming cost V 4 bases and J 4 bases, with 17 bases left between them. CDR3 amino acids: CASSPSWGTFYGYTF. The CDR3 DNA reads TGTGCCAGCAGCCCGTCCTGGGGGACGTTCTATGGCTACACCTTC. Full variable domain (remainder filled in from reference TRBV9 and TRBJ1-2): DSGVTQTPKHLITATGQRVTLRCSPRSGDLSVYWYQQSLDQGLQFLIQYYNGEERAKGNILERFSAQQFPDLHSELNLSSLELGDSALYFCASSPSWGTFYGYTFGSGTRLTVV.

This clonotype was counted only a few times. The rearrangement links TRBV6-2 or TRBV6-3 to TRBJ2-7; 7 nucleotides line up with TRBD1. Germline lookup yields CDR1 MNHEY and CDR2 SVGEGT. Germline trimming cut 5 bases from V and 3 bases from J; bases unmatched to any gene: 16. The CDR3 extends over 17 amino acids. CDR3 region: CASSKRTGPRKVYEQYF. Here the CDR3 DNA reads TGTGCCAGCAGTAAGAGGACAGGCCCCCGTAAGGTCTACGAGCAGTACTTC.

The chain joins TRBV3-1 to TRBJ1-2, with TRBD1 matching over 11 bases. V lost 3 bases, J lost 7 bases, and 4 bases stayed unmatched. This CDR3 contains 14 residues. The germline V gene has CDR1 LGHDT and CDR2 YNNKEL (reference sequence). CDR3 coding DNA: TGTGCCAGCAGCCAGGACAGGGGGCAAGGTGGCTACACCTTC. Protein sequence: CASSQDRGQGGYTF.

The chain recombines TRBV13 with TRBJ2-2; a possible D gene is TRBD2 (6 bases). This CDR3 spans 18 amino acids. The V gene's germline CDR1 is PRHDT and CDR2 FYEKMQ (reference sequence). The V end was cut by 1 base, the J end by 0 bases, with 15 bases between. The CDR3 loop is CASSLEAWGVPNTGELFF. The CDR3 DNA follows: TGTGCCAGCAGCTTAGAGGCGTGGGGGGTCCCGAACACCGGGGAGCTGTTTTTT.

In its sample, this clonotype was seen a few times. V gene TRBV15 combines with J gene TRBJ2-7; TRBD1 agrees at 8 bases. The germline V gene encodes CDR1 LNHNV and CDR2 YYDKDF (reference sequence). J was trimmed by 4 bases and V by 5 bases; bases with no gene match: 7. The CDR3 runs 14 residues. The CDR3 here is CATSPGRGPYEQYF. The CDR3 coding sequence is TGTGCCACCAGCCCCGGCAGGGGGCCTTACGAGCAGTACTTC.

The chain couples TRBV9 to TRBJ2-2, with D perhaps matching TRBD1 or TRBD2 (5 bases each). Trimming removed 0 bases from V and 4 bases from J, with 13 bases in between. The germline V gene has CDR1 SGDLS and CDR2 YYNGEE. CDR3 size: 16 residues. The CDR3 nucleotides read TGTGCCAGCAGCGTAGGGGTGTTGAGGGGCACCGGGGAGCTGTTTTTT. It translates to CASSVGVLRGTGELFF.

This clonotype occurred many times. The CDR3 DNA reads TGTGCCAGCGGTCAGGGGCCCATAGCCAAAAACATTCAGTACTTC. It is translated as CASGQGPIAKNIQYF. The V gene is TRBV2, the J gene TRBJ2-4; D perhaps matches TRBD1 (6 bases). The CDR3 is 15 amino acids. The V end lost 8 bases, the J end lost 0 bases, and 14 bases lay between the germline ends. Germline CDR1 SNHLY, CDR2 FYNNEI.

This clonotype has ten or more counts. This chain uses TRBV20-1 with TRBJ2-2, with D unclear. Per germline, CDR1 DFQATT and CDR2 SNEGSKA (reference sequence). V lost 6 bases and J lost 4, with 12 bases in between. This CDR3 is built from 13 residues. In nucleotides, the CDR3 is TGCAGTGCACTCGCCATGAGCACCGGGGAGCTGTTTTTT. This encodes CSALAMSTGELFF.

This clonotype was recorded many times. The CDR3 DNA follows: TGTGCCAGCAGCCCCAAATGGGGGGGGGAGCTGTTTTTT. Translating it yields CASSPKWGGELFF. V gene TRBV12-3 or TRBV12-4 combines with J gene TRBJ2-2; D assignment may be TRBD1 or TRBD2 (5 bases each). There are 13 residues in the CDR3. V lost 6 bases and J 8 bases, leaving 13 bases between the germline ends.

This clonotype occurred many times. The genes are TRBV6-5 and TRBJ1-3, with D tentatively TRBD1 (5 bases). Deletions cut 0 bases from V and 3 bases from J, with 15 bases between. The CDR3 extends over 17 amino acids. Germline V gives CDR1 MNHEY, CDR2 SVGAGI. The CDR3 DNA sequence: TGTGCCAGCAGTTACTCCAACCTAAGGGGTCATGGAAACACCATATATTTT. Protein: CASSYSNLRGHGNTIYF.

The table lists this clonotype with a few counts. V gene TRBV9 combines with J gene TRBJ2-7; 7 bases fit TRBD1. This CDR3 is built from 16 residues. Germline lookup yields CDR1 SGDLS and CDR2 YYNGEE. Trimming removed 0 bases from V and 2 bases from J; junction bases left unmatched: 8. The CDR3 DNA follows: TGTGCCAGCAGCGTAGGCCCCGGGACAGCTACCTACGAGCAGTACTTC. Amino acids: CASSVGPGTATYEQYF.

V and J are TRBV2 and TRBJ2-3, with a tentative D call TRBD2 (5 bases). The CDR3 spans 14 residues. Trimming took off 8 bases at V and 2 bases at J, with 14 bases between the two ends. CDR1 and CDR2 (germline): SNHLY, FYNNEI. The CDR3 protein is CASFSVRDTDTQYF. The CDR3 coding sequence is TGTGCCAGCTTTAGCGTAAGAGACACAGATACGCAGTATTTT.